These 7 T cell receptor beta chains were sequenced from one sample in a study of T cells in Graves' hyperthyroidism and ophthalmopathy. TCR beta CDR3 region amplification was performed from RNA transcripts. HTBI primers were used for first-round RT-PCR of the TCR CDR3. TCRdb re-analysed the multiplex PCR reads in MiXCR, keeping a single row per CDR3 protein. The data contain roughly 630,000 distinct CDR3 sequences, around 16% of them singletons. The specimen sequenced was blood. The receptors here all came from a woman under 40 with Graves' hyperthyroidism.

This clonotype has just a few counts. The chain employs TRBV6-5 and TRBJ2-7, with 10 bases identical to TRBD2. CDR1 MNHEY and CDR2 SVGAGI come from the germline V gene. Trimming at V came to 0 bases and at J to 0 bases, leaving 5 bases not matched to a gene. The CDR3 runs 17 residues. This CDR3 reads CASSYSGASGSSYEQYF. For the CDR3, the DNA is TGTGCCAGCAGTTACTCCGGCGCTAGCGGGAGCTCCTACGAGCAGTACTTC.

The sample holds many counts of this clonotype. V and J are TRBV11-2 and TRBJ2-2; D unresolved. The length of the CDR3 is 16 residues. CDR1 is SGHAT, CDR2 FQNNGV, per germline. Between the trimmed V and J ends, which lost 2 bases and 6 bases, there was a span of 16 bases. Written as DNA, the CDR3 is TGTGCCAGCAGCTTAATAGCCCGGGTGGCGCCCGGGGAGCTGTTTTTT. This sequence encodes CASSLIARVAPGELFF.

This clonotype was recorded at least ten times. This sequence joins TRBV12-3 or TRBV12-4 and TRBJ2-7; D is possibly TRBD2 (5 bases). The CDR3 covers 14 residues. Between the trimmed V and J ends, which lost 8 bases and 6 bases, there was a span of 20 bases. In DNA, the CDR3 is TGTGCCAGCTCCCCCTCGGGATCTTTGCTCGAGCAGTACTTC. This sequence encodes CASSPSGSLLEQYF.

V usage is TRBV5-1 and J usage is TRBJ2-7, with 8 bases fitting TRBD2. CDR1 SGHRS and CDR2 YFSETQ come from the germline V gene. The CDR3 sequence is 15 residues long. J was trimmed by 8 bases and V by 2 bases; bases with no gene match: 12. CDR3 in DNA: TGCGCCAGCAGCTTACTAGCGGAGGAACCCACAAAGCAGTACTTC. It translates to CASSLLAEEPTKQYF. Looking up the rest from reference TRBV5-1 and TRBJ2-7 gives the full variable domain: KAGVTQTPRYLIKTRGQQVTLSCSPISGHRSVSWYQQTPGQGLQFLFEYFSETQRNKGNFPGRFSGRQFSNSRSEMNVSTLELGDSALYLCASSLLAEEPTKQYFGPGTRLTVT.

The rearrangement joins TRBV2 to TRBJ2-1; 14 bases line up with TRBD2. After removal of 8 bases from V and 0 bases from J, the junction contained 24 bases not matched to a gene. The CDR3 covers 23 residues. From germline, CDR1 is SNHLY and CDR2 FYNNEI. CDR3 protein: CASSPERLAGGTRSPSSYNEQFF. The CDR3 bases are TGTGCCAGCTCACCAGAACGACTAGCGGGAGGGACGCGATCCCCGAGCTCCTACAATGAGCAGTTCTTC. The full variable domain, rest sourced from reference TRBV2 and TRBJ2-1, is EPEVTQTPSHQVTQMGQEVILRCVPISNHLYFYWYRQILGQKVEFLVSFYNNEISEKSEIFDDQFSVERPDGSNFTLKIRSTKLEDSAMYFCASSPERLAGGTRSPSSYNEQFFGPGTRLTVL.

In its sample, this clonotype was seen many times. V gene TRBV28 combines with J gene TRBJ2-7; D is perhaps TRBD1 (6 bases). Germline V lookup: CDR1 MDHEN, CDR2 SYDVKM. V lost 5 bases and J lost 1, with 15 bases in between. The CDR3 length is 15 residues. As DNA, the CDR3 is TGTGCCAGCAGTCCACAGGGAGAGGGGTCCTACGAGCAGTACTTC. It specifies CASSPQGEGSYEQYF.

The CDR3 bases are TGTGCCAGCAGTCACTACCCTGGACAGAGGGTCTATGGCTACACCTTC. It specifies CASSHYPGQRVYGYTF. The chain uses TRBV28 and TRBJ1-2; maybe TRBD1 (6 bases). This CDR3 region has 16 residues. Germline V gives CDR1 MDHEN, CDR2 SYDVKM. V lost 5 bases, J lost 4 bases, and 20 bases lay in between.